These T cell receptor beta chains were read from a single sample in a study of glioma-infiltrating T cells. TCRdb fed the multiplex PCR reads into MiXCR, producing one record per CDR3 protein. Among approximately 190,000 distinct CDR3 sequences listed, 25% to 35% were seen once. The sample comprised glioma tissue, nonneoplastic brain tissue, or PBMCs (not recorded which). These receptors were obtained from a human donor with low-grade glioma or glioblastoma, undergoing nonglioma brain surgery, or in good health (not recorded which). The CDR3 runs from the conserved cysteine through the conserved F or W. D genes are given only for firm matches. Where a row states a size, it is once, few, many or the class of an expanded clone; other rows omit it.

d_call	v_call	clone_size	cdr3_length	j_call	cdr3_nt	cdr3_aa
NA	TRBV4-1	many	13	TRBJ2-1	TGCGCCAGCAGCCAAGATCACAAGGATGAGCAGTTCTTC	CASSQDHKDEQFF
NA	TRBV12-3/TRBV12-4	many	13	TRBJ2-3	TGTGCCAGCCGGTCGAGCGGAGCAGATACGCAGTATTTT	CASRSSGADTQYF
TRBD2	TRBV4-1	many	14	TRBJ2-3	TGCGCCAGCAGCCAAGATCGTAGCGGGAGGGCCAGTTATTTT	CASSQDRSGRASYF
TRBD1	TRBV7-6	NA	15	TRBJ1-6	TGTGCCAGCAGCCGTCCGGGACAGGGGCGGACACCCCTCCACTTT	CASSRPGQGRTPLHF
NA	TRBV30	NA	14	TRBJ2-7	TGTGCCTGGAGTGTATCTGTAGGCTCCTACGAGCAGTACTTC	CAWSVSVGSYEQYF
TRBD1	TRBV7-2	many	15	TRBJ1-4	TGTGCCAGCAGCTTACAGACAGGGGTTAATGAAAAACTGTTTTTT	CASSLQTGVNEKLFF
TRBD1	TRBV19	many	13	TRBJ1-2	TGTGCCAGTAGCCGGGACAGCCGCTATGGCTACACCTTC	CASSRDSRYGYTF
NA	TRBV27	NA	15	TRBJ1-4	TGTGCCAGCAGTGAAGTGAGATACGGAAATGAAAAACTGTTTTTT	CASSEVRYGNEKLFF
TRBD2	TRBV20-1	many	17	TRBJ2-1	TGCAGTGCTAGAGATGGAGGGAGCGGGGTCTCCTACAATGAGCAGTTCTTC	CSARDGGSGVSYNEQFF
NA	TRBV7-2	NA	15	TRBJ2-1	TGTGCCAGCAGCGCGGGACCCGCCTCCTACAATGAGCAGTTCTTC	CASSAGPASYNEQFF